This T cell receptor (beta chain) was sequenced in a study of T-cell memory formation after mild COVID-19. Study in general: The TCR clusters were mostly specific to one donor.

About this clonotype: Antigen specificity is unknown.

CDR1 is SEHNR and CDR2 is FQNEAQ in the germline V gene (reference sequence). The length of the CDR3 is 13 residues. Study conclusions and caveats: Cross-reactive memory seemingly joined, as some responding clones were found in pre-infection memory.

TCRdb reprocessed the 5' RACE reads via MiXCR and lists one record per CDR3 protein. The sample includes just over 150,000 distinct CDR3 sequences, roughly 28% of them seen just once. The sample comprised PBMCs or a T cell subset sorted from them (not recorded which). The chain recombines TRBV7-9 with TRBJ2-5; the D gene is possibly TRBD1 (6 bases). The TCR originated in an adult woman who had mild COVID-19 (a few samples of this study predate the infection). Cell type and time point are not known. CDR3 protein: CASHDRNQETQYF. The CDR3 nucleotides read TGTGCTTCACACGACAGGAACCAAGAGACCCAGTACTTC. The variable domain in full, with the rest retrieved from reference TRBV7-9 and TRBJ2-5, is DTGVSQNPRHKITKRGQNVTFRCDPISEHNRLYWYRQTLGQGPEFLTYFQNEAQLEKSRLLSDRFSAERPKGSFSTLEIQRTEQGDSAMYLCASHDRNQETQYFGPGTRLLVL.